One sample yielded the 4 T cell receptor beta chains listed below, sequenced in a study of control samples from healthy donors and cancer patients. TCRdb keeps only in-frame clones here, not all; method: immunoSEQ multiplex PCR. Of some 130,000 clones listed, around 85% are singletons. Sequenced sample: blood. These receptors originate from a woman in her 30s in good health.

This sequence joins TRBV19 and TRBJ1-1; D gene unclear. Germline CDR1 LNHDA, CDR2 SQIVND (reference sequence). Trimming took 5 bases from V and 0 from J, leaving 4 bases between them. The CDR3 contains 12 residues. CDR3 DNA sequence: TGTGCCAGTAGTGGCATGAACACTGAAGCTTTCTTT. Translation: CASSGMNTEAFF.

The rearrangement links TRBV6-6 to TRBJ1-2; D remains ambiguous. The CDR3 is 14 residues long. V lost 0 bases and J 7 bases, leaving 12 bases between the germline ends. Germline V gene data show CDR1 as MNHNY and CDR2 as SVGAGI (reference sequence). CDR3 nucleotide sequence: TGTGCCAGCAGTTACTCGATGAAGAACGGTGGCTACACCTTC. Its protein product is CASSYSMKNGGYTF.

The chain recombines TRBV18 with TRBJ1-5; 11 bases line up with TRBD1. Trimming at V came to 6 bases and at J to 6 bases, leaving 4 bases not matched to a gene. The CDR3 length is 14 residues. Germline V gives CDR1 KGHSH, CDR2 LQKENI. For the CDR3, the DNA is TGTGCCAGCTCCGGACAGGGGGCCGGTCAGCCCCAGCATTTT. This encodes CASSGQGAGQPQHF.

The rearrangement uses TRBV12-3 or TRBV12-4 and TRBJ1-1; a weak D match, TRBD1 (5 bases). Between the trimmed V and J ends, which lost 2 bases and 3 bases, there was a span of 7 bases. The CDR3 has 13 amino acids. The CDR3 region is CASSLLRDTEAFF. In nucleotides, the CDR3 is TGTGCCAGCAGTTTACTCAGGGACACTGAAGCTTTCTTT.